These T cell receptor beta chains were read from a single sample in a study of cytomegalovirus exposure and HLA in healthy donors. Generated by immunoSEQ multiplex PCR, the TCRdb table keeps only in-frame clones and is missing some. The sample has roughly 67,000 clones; more than 70% are singletons. Specimen: PBMCs. These receptors came from a man aged 35-49 years in good health and CMV-seronegative. The conserved cysteine and the conserved F or W are not part of the CDR3 here. Each record gives: clone size, J gene, V gene, CDR3 protein. Size tells how often a clone was seen (once, few, many) or the class of an expanded clone, and some rows leave it out.

NA | TRBJ1-4 | TRBV4-1 | ASSQGSDEKLF
NA | TRBJ2-3 | TRBV2 | ASVAGGTDTQY
NA | TRBJ2-7 | TRBV21-1 | ASSKGAGEGPSSYEQY
NA | TRBJ2-3 | TRBV27 | ASSRHRGDTQY
NA | TRBJ2-3 | TRBV7-9 | ASRPGEGLAGVWDTQY
NA | TRBJ2-2 | TRBV19 | ASTQGAPNTGELF
NA | TRBJ1-1 | TRBV19 | ASSTGTVNTEAF
NA | TRBJ2-5 | TRBV7-9 | ASSLTAGGQSKTQY
few | TRBJ2-6 | TRBV6-6 | ASSYSRASGANVLT
NA | TRBJ2-3 | TRBV28 | ASSFVISGMISSSTDTQY
NA | TRBJ2-7 | TRBV4-2 | ASSPDRNTYEQY
NA | TRBJ2-5 | TRBV11-2 | ASSQVGGKYQETQY
once | TRBJ1-5 | TRBV9 | ASSVTPGQPQH
NA | TRBJ2-1 | TRBV6-5 | ASSPGTEYNEQF
NA | TRBJ2-5 | TRBV27 | ASGTVGQETQY
NA | TRBJ2-3 | TRBV5-1 | ATTSGEFTDTQY
NA | TRBJ1-5 | TRBV5-5 | ASSLEGSGRAGQH
few | TRBJ2-5 | TRBV7-9 | ASSYRARQETQY
NA | TRBJ2-4 | TRBV5-1 | ASSWGQGNIQY
NA | TRBJ1-4 | TRBV28 | ASSGDRGKMGF
NA | TRBJ2-5 | TRBV2 | ASSEHLARETQY
NA | TRBJ1-5 | TRBV2 | ASSPQGAGQPQH
once | TRBJ1-2 | TRBV19 | ASSTGQRLYT
once | TRBJ1-2 | TRBV18 | TSSPPRLANYGYT
NA | TRBJ2-7 | TRBV7-8 | ASSLERYEQY
NA | TRBJ2-7 | TRBV15 | ATGASSYEQY
NA | TRBJ2-2 | TRBV28 | ASSPGTVNTGELF
NA | TRBJ1-2 | TRBV21-1 | ASSTRTGGDGYT
NA | TRBJ2-6 | TRBV2 | ASSVLGGGANVLT
few | TRBJ2-7 | TRBV6-5 | ASSYSIGTGKEQY
NA | TRBJ2-1 | TRBV6-1 | ASRLVDEQF
NA | TRBJ2-3 | TRBV6-1 | ASSESLQGRERDTQY
NA | TRBJ2-5 | TRBV7-9 | SSSSGTSGVETQY
NA | TRBJ2-1 | TRBV7-6 | ASSELAGGLDEQF
NA | TRBJ2-7 | TRBV28 | ASSTTSGFTYEQY
NA | TRBJ2-3 | TRBV10-3 | AISDQGAALTDTQY
NA | TRBJ2-1 | TRBV9 | ASSSITGGNEQF
NA | TRBJ2-1 | TRBV28 | ASSLSPQRSYNEQF
once | TRBJ2-3 | TRBV16 | ASSRLAGVSTDTQY
NA | TRBJ2-1 | TRBV5-1 | ASSFELAGAPHEQF
NA | TRBJ2-1 | TRBV10-2 | ASSVRLAEYNEQF
few | TRBJ1-6 | TRBV5-1 | ASSLESQISPLH
NA | TRBJ2-1 | TRBV6-6 | ASSPHESSYNEQF
NA | TRBJ1-2 | TRBV28 | ASSSLRTGDGYGYT
NA | TRBJ2-1 | TRBV7-9 | SSSQFGNEQF
NA | TRBJ2-7 | TRBV19 | ASSVISGQGGAYEQY
NA | TRBJ2-3 | TRBV27 | ASSWQLARTDTQY
NA | TRBJ2-1 | TRBV7-9 | ASSPDNEQF
NA | TRBJ1-5 | TRBV2 | ASMRGRGQPQH
NA | TRBJ2-7 | TRBV6-4 | ASSLFGGAVDEQY
NA | TRBJ2-3 | TRBV6-5 | ASSLLVDPTDTQY
once | TRBJ2-3 | TRBV11-3 | ASSSSGSRYTQY